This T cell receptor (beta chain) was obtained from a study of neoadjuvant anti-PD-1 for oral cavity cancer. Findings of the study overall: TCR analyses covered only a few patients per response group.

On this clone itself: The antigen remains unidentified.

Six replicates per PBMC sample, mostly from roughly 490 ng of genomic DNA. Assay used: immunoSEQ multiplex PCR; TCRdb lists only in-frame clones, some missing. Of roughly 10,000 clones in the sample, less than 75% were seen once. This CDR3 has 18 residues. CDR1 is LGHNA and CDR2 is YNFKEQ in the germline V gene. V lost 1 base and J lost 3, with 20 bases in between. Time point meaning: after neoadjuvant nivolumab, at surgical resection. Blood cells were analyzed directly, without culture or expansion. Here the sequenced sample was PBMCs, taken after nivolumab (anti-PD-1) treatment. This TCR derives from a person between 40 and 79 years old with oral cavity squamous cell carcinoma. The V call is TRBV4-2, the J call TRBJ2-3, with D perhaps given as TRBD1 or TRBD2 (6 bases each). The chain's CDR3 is CASSQVLRRGAGTDTQYF. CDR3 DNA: TGTGCCAGCAGCCAAGTCCTAAGGAGGGGGGCGGGGACAGATACGCAGTATTTT.